This TCR beta chain was documented in a study of Graves' ophthalmopathy and Graves' hyperthyroidism. Study details: Absence of ophthalmopathy within 18 months of follow-up defined stable hyperthyroidism.

Germline loops: CDR1 SGHNT, CDR2 YYREEE (reference sequence). The CDR3 covers 17 residues. The V gene lost 5 bases and the J gene lost 1 base, with 21 bases spanning the gap. Study-wide results and limits: Appearing in blood as well were most expanded thyroid clonotypes above 0.001 frequency.

Patients with other autoimmune diseases, uncontrolled infections, pregnancy or lactation were excluded. TCR beta CDR3 regions were amplified from RNA transcripts. HTBI-primed RT-PCR formed the first round, and a multiplex PCR formed the second. One entry per CDR3 protein results from TCRdb running MiXCR on the multiplex PCR reads. The sample shows over a million distinct CDR3 sequences, about two fifths of them seen only once. This clonotype was counted only a few times. The antigen is not known. The receptor's source is an adult man with Graves' hyperthyroidism. This chain joins TRBV5-4 and TRBJ1-1, with a tentative D call TRBD1 (6 bases). Sample: peripheral blood or thyroid tissue (not recorded which). As DNA, the CDR3 is TGTGCCAGCAGTTTCTTGGTGGGGGGCGCAGAGAACACTGAAGCTTTCTTT. Amino acids: CASSFLVGGAENTEAFF.